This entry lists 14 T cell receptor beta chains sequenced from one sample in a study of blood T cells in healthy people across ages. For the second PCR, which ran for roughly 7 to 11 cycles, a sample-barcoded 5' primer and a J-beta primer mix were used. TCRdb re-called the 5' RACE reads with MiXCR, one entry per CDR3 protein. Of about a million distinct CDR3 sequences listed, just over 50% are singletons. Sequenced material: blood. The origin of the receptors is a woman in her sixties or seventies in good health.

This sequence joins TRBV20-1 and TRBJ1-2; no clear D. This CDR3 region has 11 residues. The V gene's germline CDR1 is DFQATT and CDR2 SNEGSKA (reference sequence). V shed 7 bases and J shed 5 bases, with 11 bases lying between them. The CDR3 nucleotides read TGCAGTGTGAGCGGAGGGTATGGCTACACCTTC. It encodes CSVSGGYGYTF.

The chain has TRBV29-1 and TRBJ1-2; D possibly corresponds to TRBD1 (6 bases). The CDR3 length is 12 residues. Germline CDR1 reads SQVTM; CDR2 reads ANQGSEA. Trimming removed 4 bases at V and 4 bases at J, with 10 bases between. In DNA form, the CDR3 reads TGCAGCGTTGGAGACAGGAGCTATGGCTACACCTTC. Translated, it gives CSVGDRSYGYTF.

The CDR3 bases are TGCAGTGCTGTTGATACAATGAAACAGGGGTTGGGCTACGAGCAGTACTTC. Residues: CSAVDTMKQGLGYEQYF. This rearrangement joins TRBV20-1 to TRBJ2-7; 7 nucleotides match TRBD1. CDR3 size: 17 residues. Germline CDR1 reads DFQATT; CDR2 reads SNEGSKA (reference sequence). Trimming cost V 5 bases and J 3 bases; bases outside gene matches: 19.

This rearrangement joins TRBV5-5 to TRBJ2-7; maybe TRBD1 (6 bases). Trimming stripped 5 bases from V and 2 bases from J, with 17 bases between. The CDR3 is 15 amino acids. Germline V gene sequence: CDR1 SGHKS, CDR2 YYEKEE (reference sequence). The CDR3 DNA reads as TGTGCCAGCAGTTGGGACATCCTTCTAACCTACGAGCAGTACTTC. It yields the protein CASSWDILLTYEQYF.

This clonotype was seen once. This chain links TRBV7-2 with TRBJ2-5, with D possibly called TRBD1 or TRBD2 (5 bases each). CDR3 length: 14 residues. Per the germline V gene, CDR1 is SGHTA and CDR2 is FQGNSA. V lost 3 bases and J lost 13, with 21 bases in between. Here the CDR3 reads CASSFSGTNYERYF. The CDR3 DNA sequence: TGTGCCAGCAGCTTTTCCGGGACCAACTACGAGCGGTACTTC.

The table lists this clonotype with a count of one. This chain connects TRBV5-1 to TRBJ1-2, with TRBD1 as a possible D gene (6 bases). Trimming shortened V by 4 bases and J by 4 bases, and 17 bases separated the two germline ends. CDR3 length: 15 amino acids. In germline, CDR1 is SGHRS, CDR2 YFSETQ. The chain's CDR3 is CASSLTGGASYGYTF. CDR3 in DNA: TGCGCCAGCAGCCTCACTGGGGGGGCGTCCTATGGCTACACCTTC. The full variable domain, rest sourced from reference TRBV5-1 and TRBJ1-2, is KAGVTQTPRYLIKTRGQQVTLSCSPISGHRSVSWYQQTPGQGLQFLFEYFSETQRNKGNFPGRFSGRQFSNSRSEMNVSTLELGDSALYLCASSLTGGASYGYTFGSGTRLTVV.

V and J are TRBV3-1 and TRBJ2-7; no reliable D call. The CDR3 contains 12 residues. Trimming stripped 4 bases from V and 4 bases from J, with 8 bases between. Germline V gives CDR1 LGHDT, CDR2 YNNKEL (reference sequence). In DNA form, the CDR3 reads TGTGCCAGCAGCCGAATCGATTACGAGCAGTACTTC. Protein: CASSRIDYEQYF.

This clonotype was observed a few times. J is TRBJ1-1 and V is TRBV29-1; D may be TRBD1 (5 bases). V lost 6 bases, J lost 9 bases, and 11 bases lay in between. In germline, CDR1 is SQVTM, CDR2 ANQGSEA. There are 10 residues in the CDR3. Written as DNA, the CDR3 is TGCAGCGTGGGGGAGGTAAAAGCTTTCTTT. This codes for CSVGEVKAFF.

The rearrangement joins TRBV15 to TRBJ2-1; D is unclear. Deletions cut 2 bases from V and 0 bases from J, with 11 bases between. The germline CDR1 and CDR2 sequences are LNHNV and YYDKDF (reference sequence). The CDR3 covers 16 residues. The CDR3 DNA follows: TGTGCCACCAGCAGATTCGGTGGTAGCTCCTACAATGAGCAGTTCTTC. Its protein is CATSRFGGSSYNEQFF.

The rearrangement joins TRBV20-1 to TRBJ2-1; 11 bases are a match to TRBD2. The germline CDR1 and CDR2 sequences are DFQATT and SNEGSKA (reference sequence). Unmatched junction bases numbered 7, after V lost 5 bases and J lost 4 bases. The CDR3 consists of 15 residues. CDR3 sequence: CSAEQTSGVYNEQFF. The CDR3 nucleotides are TGCAGTGCTGAACAGACTAGCGGGGTATACAATGAGCAGTTCTTC.

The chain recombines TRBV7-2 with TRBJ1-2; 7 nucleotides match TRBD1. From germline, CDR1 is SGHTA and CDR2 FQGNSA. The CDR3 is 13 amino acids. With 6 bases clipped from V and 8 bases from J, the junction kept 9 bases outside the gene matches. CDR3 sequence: CASRTGSARGYTF. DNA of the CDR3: TGTGCCAGCAGGACAGGGTCAGCGAGGGGCTACACCTTC.

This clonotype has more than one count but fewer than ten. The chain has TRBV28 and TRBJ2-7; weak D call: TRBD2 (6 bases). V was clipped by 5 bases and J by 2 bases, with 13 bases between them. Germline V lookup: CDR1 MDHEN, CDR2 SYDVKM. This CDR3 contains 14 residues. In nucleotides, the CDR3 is TGTGCCAGCAGTACTACTAGCTCTGCCTACGAGCAGTACTTC. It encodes CASSTTSSAYEQYF.

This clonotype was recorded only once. CDR3 in DNA: TGTGCCAGCAGTGAAGCTAGAACAGATACGCAGTATTTT. Protein product: CASSEARTDTQYF. This chain joins TRBV2 and TRBJ2-3; D remains ambiguous. Germline values: CDR1 SNHLY, CDR2 FYNNEI. V shed 0 bases and J shed 3 bases, with 4 bases lying between them. The CDR3 spans 13 residues. Combining the CDR3 with reference TRBV2 and TRBJ2-3 gives the whole variable domain EPEVTQTPSHQVTQMGQEVILRCVPISNHLYFYWYRQILGQKVEFLVSFYNNEISEKSEIFDDQFSVERPDGSNFTLKIRSTKLEDSAMYFCASSEARTDTQYFGPGTRLTVL.

The DNA for the CDR3 is TGTGCCAGCAGTTACACAGGGTCGGTTGGGGCCAACGTCCTGACTTTC. It codes for CASSYTGSVGANVLTF. The V gene is TRBV6-2 or TRBV6-3, the J gene TRBJ2-6, with D maybe TRBD1 (6 bases). With 2 bases removed from V and 3 bases from J, the gap between germline ends came to 11 bases. Germline V CDR1 and CDR2: MNHEY, SVGEGT. This CDR3 contains 16 residues.